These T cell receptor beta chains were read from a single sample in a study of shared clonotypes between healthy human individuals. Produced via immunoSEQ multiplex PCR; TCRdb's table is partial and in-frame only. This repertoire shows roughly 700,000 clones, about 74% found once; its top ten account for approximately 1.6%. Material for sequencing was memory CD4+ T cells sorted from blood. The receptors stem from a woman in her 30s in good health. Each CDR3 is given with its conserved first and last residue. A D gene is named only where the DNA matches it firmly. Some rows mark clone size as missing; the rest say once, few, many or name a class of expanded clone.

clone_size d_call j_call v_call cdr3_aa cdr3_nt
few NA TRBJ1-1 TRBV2 CASRTTFTRGAEAFF TGTGCCAGCAGGACGACCTTCACCCGGGGGGCTGAAGCTTTCTTT
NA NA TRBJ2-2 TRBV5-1 CASSFTGINTGELFF TGCGCCAGCAGTTTCACAGGGATTAACACCGGGGAGCTGTTTTTT
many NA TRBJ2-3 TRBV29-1 CSVDAGGTDTQYF TGCAGCGTTGACGCAGGTGGCACAGATACGCAGTATTTT
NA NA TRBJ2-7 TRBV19 CASGQTDSYEQYF TGTGCCAGTGGCCAGACGGACTCCTACGAGCAGTACTTC
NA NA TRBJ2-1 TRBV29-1 CSVDSRVSEDNEQFF TGCAGCGTTGATTCTAGGGTTTCGGAGGACAATGAGCAGTTCTTC
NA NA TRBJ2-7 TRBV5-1 CASSLAPGSFGQYF TGCGCCAGCAGCTTGGCGCCAGGGTCGTTCGGGCAGTACTTC
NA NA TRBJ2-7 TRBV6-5 CASEQGSSYEQYF TGTGCCAGCGAACAGGGCAGTTCATACGAGCAGTACTTC
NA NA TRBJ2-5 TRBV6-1 CASSVRLPETQYF TGTGCCAGCAGTGTGCGGCTCCCAGAGACCCAGTACTTC
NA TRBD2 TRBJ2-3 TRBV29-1 CSVGGLAISTDTQYF TGCAGCGTTGGTGGACTAGCGATTAGCACAGATACGCAGTATTTT
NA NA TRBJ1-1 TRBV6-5 CASSYDRLNTEAFF TGTGCCAGCAGTTACGACAGACTAAACACTGAAGCTTTCTTT
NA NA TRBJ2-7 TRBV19 CASSIASAAPHEQYF TGTGCCAGTAGTATAGCGTCGGCTGCTCCCCACGAGCAGTACTTC
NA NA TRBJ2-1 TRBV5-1 CASRIGTYNEQFF TGCGCCAGCAGAATCGGGACTTACAATGAGCAGTTCTTC
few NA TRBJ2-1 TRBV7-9 CASSSREQDYNEQFF TGTGCCAGCAGCTCTCGTGAGCAGGACTACAATGAGCAGTTCTTC
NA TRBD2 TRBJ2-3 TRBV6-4 CASRPLAGGADTQYF TGTGCCAGCAGGCCCCTAGCGGGAGGTGCAGATACGCAGTATTTT
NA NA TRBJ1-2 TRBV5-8 CASSLVHGNYGYTF TGTGCCAGCAGCTTGGTGCACGGGAACTATGGCTACACCTTC
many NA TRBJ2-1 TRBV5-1 CASAPTPPPDNEQFF TGCGCCAGCGCCCCTACCCCGCCCCCGGACAATGAGCAGTTCTTC
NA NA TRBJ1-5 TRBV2 CASSHQDPSSNQPQHF TGTGCCAGCAGTCATCAAGACCCTAGCAGCAATCAGCCCCAGCATTTT
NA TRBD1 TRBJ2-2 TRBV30 CATRTGSANTGELFF TGTGCCACAAGGACAGGGTCGGCGAACACCGGGGAGCTGTTTTTT
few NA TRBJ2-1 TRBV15 CATSISGVSYNEQFF TGTGCCACTAGCATTTCAGGGGTATCCTACAATGAGCAGTTCTTC
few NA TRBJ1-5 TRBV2 CASNRDSNQPQHF TGTGCCAGCAACAGGGATAGCAATCAGCCCCAGCATTTT
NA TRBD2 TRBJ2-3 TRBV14 CASSQRLAGGSTDTQYF TGTGCCAGCAGCCAGAGACTAGCGGGAGGGAGCACAGATACGCAGTATTTT
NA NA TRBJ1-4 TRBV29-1 CSVKRNNEKLFF TGCAGCGTGAAAAGGAATAATGAAAAACTGTTTTTT
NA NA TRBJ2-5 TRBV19 CASSITRGWSETQYF TGTGCCAGTAGTATCACTAGAGGGTGGTCGGAGACCCAGTACTTC
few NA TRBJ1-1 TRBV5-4 CASSWTQMNTEAFF TGTGCCAGCAGCTGGACACAAATGAACACTGAAGCTTTCTTT
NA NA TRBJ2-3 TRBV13 CASSLRTSSTDTQYF TGTGCCAGCAGCTTACGAACATCTAGCACAGATACGCAGTATTTT
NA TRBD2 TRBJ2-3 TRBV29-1 CSVVKAGGVPDTQYF TGCAGCGTTGTCAAAGCGGGAGGTGTTCCAGATACGCAGTATTTT
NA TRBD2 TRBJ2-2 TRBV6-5 CASNGRDTGELFF TGTGCCAGCAACGGGAGGGACACCGGGGAGCTGTTTTTT
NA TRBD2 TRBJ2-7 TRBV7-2 CASSLAGTGLVSYYEQYF TGTGCCAGCAGCCTTGCGGGCACAGGACTAGTCTCCTACTACGAGCAGTACTTC
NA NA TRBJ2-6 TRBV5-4 CASSAKQAGGANVLTF TGTGCCAGCAGCGCCAAACAGGCGGGCGGGGCCAACGTCCTGACTTTC
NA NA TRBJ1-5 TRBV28 CASSSTHGARERNQPQHF TGTGCCAGCAGTTCTACCCACGGCGCCAGGGAACGGAATCAGCCCCAGCATTTT
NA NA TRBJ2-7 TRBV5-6 CASSFRTAGVRHEQYF TGTGCCAGCAGCTTTAGGACAGCGGGTGTGCGCCACGAGCAGTACTTC
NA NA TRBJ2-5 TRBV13 CASSLGRAETQYF TGTGCCAGCAGCTTGGGCAGGGCGGAGACCCAGTACTTC
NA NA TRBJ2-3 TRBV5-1 CASSLAWTDYYTDTQYF TGCGCCAGCAGCTTGGCCTGGACAGACTACTACACAGATACGCAGTATTTT
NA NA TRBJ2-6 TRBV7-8 CASSYSLIAALANSGANVLTF TGTGCCAGCAGCTACTCTCTTATAGCGGCGCTGGCGAACTCTGGGGCCAACGTCCTGACTTTC
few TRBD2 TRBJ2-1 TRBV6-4 CASSTSGSNYNEQFF TGTGCCAGCAGTACTAGCGGATCTAACTACAATGAGCAGTTCTTC
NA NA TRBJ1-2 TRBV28 CASSPILRALDGYTF TGTGCCAGCAGTCCGATCTTGAGGGCGCTCGATGGCTACACCTTC
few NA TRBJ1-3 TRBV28 CASSFAGNTIYF TGTGCCAGCAGTTTTGCAGGAAACACCATATATTTT
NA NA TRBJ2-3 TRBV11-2 CASSLGPTQYF TGTGCCAGCAGCTTGGGCCCTACGCAGTATTTT
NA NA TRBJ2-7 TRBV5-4 CASSPTSGEQYF TGTGCCAGCAGCCCCACATCGGGGGAGCAGTACTTC
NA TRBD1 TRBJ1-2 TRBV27 CASSFRGRDGYTF TGTGCCAGCAGTTTCAGGGGGCGGGATGGCTACACCTTC
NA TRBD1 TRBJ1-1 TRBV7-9 CASSPQTGYSEAFF TGTGCCAGCAGCCCCCAGACAGGGTACTCTGAAGCTTTCTTT
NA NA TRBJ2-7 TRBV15 CATSRAVPGSYEQYF TGTGCCACCAGCAGAGCTGTCCCCGGCTCCTACGAGCAGTACTTC